A single sample is the source of the 2 T cell receptor beta chains below, sequenced in a study of T-cell reconstitution after alpha-beta-depleted transplantation in children. The TCRbeta library was prepared with unique molecular identifiers. TCRdb itself ran the PCR reads through MiXCR, one entry per CDR3 protein. The table records 900,000 or so distinct CDR3 sequences, about 16% of them present only once. Material: PBMCs, mostly from graft donor cells, obtained 360 days after TCRalphabeta/CD19-depleted stem cell transplant. These receptors came from a male patient between 5 and 17 years old who had a stem cell transplant for acute lymphoblastic leukemia, so the T cells may come from the graft donor.

The rearrangement links TRBV28 to TRBJ2-7; the match to TRBD2 covers 7 bases. The germline CDR1 and CDR2 sequences are MDHEN and SYDVKM. The CDR3 is 18 amino acids. With V trimmed by 6 bases and J by 4 bases, 21 bases remained unmatched. CDR3 DNA sequence: TGTGCCAGCAGCTTCGGGGTGGGCCAATGGCTAGCGGAATACGAGCAGTACTTC. It yields the protein CASSFGVGQWLAEYEQYF.

This clonotype was detected only a few times. This chain joins TRBV7-9 and TRBJ1-1, with D possibly matching TRBD1 (5 bases). Deletions cut 1 base from V and 5 bases from J, with 11 bases between. The CDR3 length is 14 residues. Per germline, CDR1 SEHNR and CDR2 FQNEAQ (reference sequence). CDR3 amino acids: CASSLGDLGTEAFF. The DNA for the CDR3 is TGTGCCAGCAGCTTAGGGGACCTGGGGACTGAAGCTTTCTTT.